This record looks at one TCR beta chain sequence and its context. These data belong to a study of cytotoxic CD8 clonotypes in ibrutinib-treated CLL. Trimming removed 4 bases at V and 2 bases at J, with 13 bases between. The length of the CDR3 is 15 residues. Germline V gives CDR1 SGHDT, CDR2 YYEEEE. Deep sequencing aimed at 1 in 200,000 to 1 in 1 million T cells' resolution. Sequenced by immunoSEQ multiplex PCR; TCRdb stores in-frame clones only, minus some. This repertoire shows some 160,000 clones, about four fifths found once; its top ten account for under 2.5%. V gene TRBV5-6 combines with J gene TRBJ1-3; D gene ambiguous. The TCR was taken from a human donor with chronic lymphocytic leukemia. The sequencing used PBMCs, collected after 12 months of ibrutinib treatment. The DNA for the CDR3 is TGTGCCAGCAGCGCTGGTCGGGGTACTGGAAACACCATATATTTT. It is translated as CASSAGRGTGNTIYF.